A few counts support the clone carrying this TCR beta chain. This sample is part of a study of blood T cell repertoires in COVID-19. The wider study: Some COVID-19 samples were acute and others convalescent; all came from the United States, Italy and Spain.

In the original analysis: The assay estimated nucleated cells by amplifying reference gene primers. The table came from immunoSEQ multiplex PCR; TCRdb's copy has only in-frame clones and leaves some out. That table furnishes V, J and clone size, whereas the DNA furnished D and trimming. The data contain around 270,000 clones, about 86% of them singletons. The CDR3 has 13 residues. Per germline, CDR1 MNHNY and CDR2 SVGAGI (reference sequence). With 5 bases clipped from V and 12 bases from J, the junction kept 9 bases outside the gene matches. This TCR came from a man aged 25-40 years with active or convalescent COVID-19. V and J are TRBV6-6 and TRBJ2-1; 8 bases agree with TRBD1. The sequenced material came from peripheral blood. The CDR3 nucleotides are TGTGCCAGCAGTACGGTGGACAGGGTGAGGCAGTTCTTC. Residues: CASSTVDRVRQFF.